The rows below give T cell receptor beta chains drawn from one sample of a study of blood T cell repertoires in COVID-19. Produced via immunoSEQ multiplex PCR; TCRdb's table is partial and in-frame only. The table lists 250,000 to 350,000 clones, roughly 84% of them singletons. The sequenced sample was peripheral blood. These receptors were taken from a person aged 70 to 79 with COVID-19, enrolled during active disease. CDR3s include the opening cysteine and the closing phenylalanine or tryptophan. The order of the fields is J gene, V gene, D gene, clone size, CDR3 DNA, CDR3 protein. A D gene is named only where the DNA matches it firmly. The size entry is marked missing in some rows and otherwise reads once, few, many or a size class.

j_call: TRBJ1-1
v_call: TRBV6-5
d_call: -
clone_size: -
cdr3_nt: TGTGCCAGCACTCGGTCGGGTGGGACTGAAGCTTTCTTT
cdr3_aa: CASTRSGGTEAFF

j_call: TRBJ2-2
v_call: TRBV2
d_call: -
clone_size: -
cdr3_nt: TGTGCCAGCAGTGAGGTCAGGGCCACCGGGGAGCTGTTTTTT
cdr3_aa: CASSEVRATGELFF

j_call: TRBJ1-5
v_call: TRBV19
d_call: TRBD1
clone_size: -
cdr3_nt: TGTGCCAGTAGTCCGGGACAGGGGGCTAGCCAGCCCCAGCATTTT
cdr3_aa: CASSPGQGASQPQHF

j_call: TRBJ1-2
v_call: TRBV19
d_call: -
clone_size: -
cdr3_nt: TGTGCCAGTGCTAAATATTTGAAGGGGTCTAACTATGGCTACACCTTC
cdr3_aa: CASAKYLKGSNYGYTF

j_call: TRBJ1-6
v_call: TRBV10-3
d_call: -
clone_size: -
cdr3_nt: TGTGCCATCAGTGAAGGACAGTATAATTCACCCCTCCACTTT
cdr3_aa: CAISEGQYNSPLHF

j_call: TRBJ2-7
v_call: TRBV5-5
d_call: TRBD2
clone_size: -
cdr3_nt: TGTGCCAGCAGCTTGGGCGGGGGATCGGCCTACGAGCAGTACTTC
cdr3_aa: CASSLGGGSAYEQYF

j_call: TRBJ1-1
v_call: TRBV27
d_call: -
clone_size: -
cdr3_nt: TGTGCCAGCAGTTTATCTCCTTGGTCCGGGCAGGGATCCAGTCGGACTGAAGCTTTCTTT
cdr3_aa: CASSLSPWSGQGSSRTEAFF

j_call: TRBJ1-6
v_call: TRBV4-1
d_call: -
clone_size: medium-sized
cdr3_nt: TGCGCCAGCAGCCGGGCGGGATATAATTCACCCCTCCACTTT
cdr3_aa: CASSRAGYNSPLHF

j_call: TRBJ1-3
v_call: TRBV28
d_call: -
clone_size: -
cdr3_nt: TGTGCCAGCAGTAGGGGCAGACCGAATATCTCTGGAAACACCATATATTTT
cdr3_aa: CASSRGRPNISGNTIYF

j_call: TRBJ2-1
v_call: TRBV11-3
d_call: -
clone_size: -
cdr3_nt: TGTGCCAGCAGCTTCCTTAACAATGAGCAGTTCTTC
cdr3_aa: CASSFLNNEQFF

j_call: TRBJ2-7
v_call: TRBV6-5
d_call: -
clone_size: -
cdr3_nt: TGTGCCAGCAGTTTTACTGCGGAGCAGTACTTC
cdr3_aa: CASSFTAEQYF

j_call: TRBJ2-3
v_call: TRBV18
d_call: TRBD2
clone_size: -
cdr3_nt: TGTGCCAGCTCACCAGCGGCGGGAGGAACGCAGTATTTT
cdr3_aa: CASSPAAGGTQYF

j_call: TRBJ2-7
v_call: TRBV14
d_call: TRBD2
clone_size: -
cdr3_nt: TGTGCCAGCAGCTATCTAGCGGGCAGCTCCTACGAGCAGTACTTC
cdr3_aa: CASSYLAGSSYEQYF

j_call: TRBJ1-1
v_call: TRBV7-9
d_call: TRBD1
clone_size: -
cdr3_nt: TGTGCCAGCAGCTCGGGACAGGCAATCAACACTGAAGCTTTCTTT
cdr3_aa: CASSSGQAINTEAFF

j_call: TRBJ1-5
v_call: TRBV5-1
d_call: TRBD1
clone_size: -
cdr3_nt: TGCGCCAGCAGCTTGGGACAGGGGGATCGGCCCCAGCATTTT
cdr3_aa: CASSLGQGDRPQHF

j_call: TRBJ1-1
v_call: TRBV29-1
d_call: TRBD1
clone_size: -
cdr3_nt: TGCAGCGTTGGGGACAGTGTAGGCACTGAAGCTTTCTTT
cdr3_aa: CSVGDSVGTEAFF

j_call: TRBJ1-4
v_call: TRBV6-5
d_call: TRBD1
clone_size: -
cdr3_nt: TGTGCCAGCAGGAGACAGGGGGCTAATGAAAAACTGTTTTTT
cdr3_aa: CASRRQGANEKLFF

j_call: TRBJ2-1
v_call: TRBV7-2
d_call: TRBD2
clone_size: -
cdr3_nt: TGTGCCAGCAGCTTAAGGAAACTAGCGGGGACTGAGCAGTTCTTC
cdr3_aa: CASSLRKLAGTEQFF

j_call: TRBJ2-1
v_call: TRBV11-1
d_call: TRBD2
clone_size: -
cdr3_nt: TGTGCCAGCAGCTCGCCGGGACTACCTTTGGATGAGCAGTTCTTC
cdr3_aa: CASSSPGLPLDEQFF

j_call: TRBJ1-5
v_call: TRBV7-9
d_call: TRBD1
clone_size: -
cdr3_nt: TGTGCCATCACGAGAAAAATCGGTGGGGTTGCTCAGGGGGGCAATCAGCCCCAGCATTTT
cdr3_aa: CAITRKIGGVAQGGNQPQHF

j_call: TRBJ2-5
v_call: TRBV5-1
d_call: TRBD1
clone_size: -
cdr3_nt: TGCGCCAGCTTCCTCGACAGGGCAGAGACCCAGTACTTC
cdr3_aa: CASFLDRAETQYF

j_call: TRBJ1-2
v_call: TRBV28
d_call: TRBD1
clone_size: -
cdr3_nt: TGTGCCAGCAGTAAAAGGACAGGGGCCTATGGCTACACCTTC
cdr3_aa: CASSKRTGAYGYTF

j_call: TRBJ2-1
v_call: TRBV7-7
d_call: TRBD2
clone_size: -
cdr3_nt: TGTGCCAGCAGCTTATCTAGCGGGTTTTACAATGAGCAGTTCTTC
cdr3_aa: CASSLSSGFYNEQFF

j_call: TRBJ2-7
v_call: TRBV15
d_call: TRBD1
clone_size: -
cdr3_nt: TGTGCCACCAGCAGAGGGGGGACAGGGGGCATTTTCTTCGAGCAGTACTTC
cdr3_aa: CATSRGGTGGIFFEQYF

j_call: TRBJ2-7
v_call: TRBV28
d_call: TRBD2
clone_size: -
cdr3_nt: TGTGCCAGCAGTTCTCCCGGGACTAGCGGAAACTACGAGCAGTACTTC
cdr3_aa: CASSSPGTSGNYEQYF

j_call: TRBJ1-2
v_call: TRBV6-1
d_call: -
clone_size: -
cdr3_nt: TGTGCCAGCAGTGAAACCCCATCTAATGGCTACACCTTC
cdr3_aa: CASSETPSNGYTF

j_call: TRBJ2-7
v_call: TRBV7-9
d_call: TRBD1
clone_size: -
cdr3_nt: TGTGCCAGCAGCCAGGGGACAGGGCCGGTAGAGCAGTACTTC
cdr3_aa: CASSQGTGPVEQYF

j_call: TRBJ2-3
v_call: TRBV11-3
d_call: -
clone_size: -
cdr3_nt: TGTGCCAGCAGCCAGGCGGGGCAAGGGTCAGATACGCAGTATTTT
cdr3_aa: CASSQAGQGSDTQYF

j_call: TRBJ2-1
v_call: TRBV9
d_call: -
clone_size: -
cdr3_nt: TGTGCCAGCAGCCCTGATTTAGCTGATTCGTACAATGAGCAGTTCTTC
cdr3_aa: CASSPDLADSYNEQFF

j_call: TRBJ2-2
v_call: TRBV7-3
d_call: TRBD1
clone_size: -
cdr3_nt: TGTGCCAGCAGCTACGGGACAGGGACCGGGGAGCTGTTTTTT
cdr3_aa: CASSYGTGTGELFF

j_call: TRBJ1-1
v_call: TRBV19
d_call: -
clone_size: -
cdr3_nt: TGTGCCAGTAGGACAGGAACTGAAGCTTTCTTT
cdr3_aa: CASRTGTEAFF

j_call: TRBJ1-6
v_call: TRBV12-3/TRBV12-4
d_call: -
clone_size: -
cdr3_nt: TGTGCCAGCAGCCGGGAAGTTAATTCACCCCTCCACTTT
cdr3_aa: CASSREVNSPLHF

j_call: TRBJ2-3
v_call: TRBV4-1
d_call: -
clone_size: -
cdr3_nt: TGCGCCAGCAGCCAAGACGGGGAGGCTGTCATAGATACGCAGTATTTT
cdr3_aa: CASSQDGEAVIDTQYF

j_call: TRBJ2-3
v_call: TRBV4-1
d_call: -
clone_size: -
cdr3_nt: TGCGCCAGCAGCCAAGAAGGGGATAGCACAGATACGCAGTATTTT
cdr3_aa: CASSQEGDSTDTQYF

j_call: TRBJ1-3
v_call: TRBV2
d_call: TRBD1
clone_size: -
cdr3_nt: TGTGCCAGCCGGGACAGACTCTCTGGAAACACCATATATTTT
cdr3_aa: CASRDRLSGNTIYF

j_call: TRBJ1-1
v_call: TRBV5-1
d_call: -
clone_size: -
cdr3_nt: TGCGCCAGCACCCGAGGAGGCACTGAAGCTTTCTTT
cdr3_aa: CASTRGGTEAFF

j_call: TRBJ2-7
v_call: TRBV6-5
d_call: TRBD1
clone_size: -
cdr3_nt: TGTGCCAGCAGTCGAGGACAGGGAGGCGAGCAGTACTTC
cdr3_aa: CASSRGQGGEQYF

j_call: TRBJ1-3
v_call: TRBV18
d_call: -
clone_size: few
cdr3_nt: TGTGCCAGCTCCCAGAACGGTCAGAGCGTTCCTGTCTCTGGAAACACCATATATTTT
cdr3_aa: CASSQNGQSVPVSGNTIYF

j_call: TRBJ2-2
v_call: TRBV5-4
d_call: TRBD2
clone_size: -
cdr3_nt: TGTGCCAGCAGGGGACTAAACACCGGGGAGCTGTTTTTT
cdr3_aa: CASRGLNTGELFF

j_call: TRBJ1-2
v_call: TRBV24-1
d_call: -
clone_size: -
cdr3_nt: TGTGCCACCAGTCCGGGGGGCTATGGCTACACCTTC
cdr3_aa: CATSPGGYGYTF

j_call: TRBJ1-2
v_call: TRBV6-6
d_call: TRBD1
clone_size: -
cdr3_nt: TGTGCCAGCAGCCCAACTCTTGACAGGGTAAATGGCTACACCTTC
cdr3_aa: CASSPTLDRVNGYTF

j_call: TRBJ1-1
v_call: TRBV21-1
d_call: -
clone_size: few
cdr3_nt: TGTGCCAGCAGCAAAGATGTTCCCCTTGAAGCTTTCTTT
cdr3_aa: CASSKDVPLEAFF